A selection of T cell receptor beta chains follows, all from one sample in a study of control samples from healthy donors and cancer patients. Assay used: immunoSEQ multiplex PCR; TCRdb lists only in-frame clones, some missing. The table shows 190,000 or so clones, with approximately 95% occurring only once. Sequencing was carried out using blood. Receptors were obtained from a man between 18 and 35 years old in good health. CDR3s include the opening cysteine and the closing phenylalanine or tryptophan. A D gene is named only where the DNA matches it firmly. Rows may omit the clone size; those that give it use once, few, many or a size class.

CDR3aa,CDR3nt,abundance,d_gene,v_gene,j_gene
CASSISAPIDTEAFF,TGTGCCAGTAGTATATCGGCGCCTATAGACACTGAAGCTTTCTTT,.,.,TRBV19,TRBJ1-1
CASSYSTVNYGYTF,TGTGCCAGCAGTTACTCTACCGTGAACTATGGCTACACCTTC,.,.,TRBV6-2/TRBV6-3,TRBJ1-2
CASSQGQETQYF,TGTGCCAGCAGCCAGGGACAAGAGACCCAGTACTTC,.,.,TRBV12-3/TRBV12-4,TRBJ2-5
CASSERAGVTAKAKNIQYF,TGTGCCAGCAGTGAAAGGGCAGGGGTTACTGCGAAAGCCAAAAACATTCAGTACTTC,.,.,TRBV6-1,TRBJ2-4
CASTLRDGNQPQHF,TGTGCCAGCACCCTCCGAGACGGCAATCAGCCCCAGCATTTT,.,.,TRBV6-5,TRBJ1-5
CSATSKQGTNTEAFF,TGCAGCGCGACATCAAAACAGGGAACTAACACTGAAGCTTTCTTT,.,.,TRBV29-1,TRBJ1-1
CASSLRHGDYGYTF,TGCGCCAGCAGCTTACGACATGGGGATTATGGCTACACCTTC,once,.,TRBV5-1,TRBJ1-2
CASSTGLSTDTQYF,TGCGCCAGCAGCACGGGACTCAGCACAGATACGCAGTATTTT,.,.,TRBV5-1,TRBJ2-3
CASTAGASTDTQYF,TGCGCCAGCACCGCGGGGGCGTCCACAGATACGCAGTATTTT,.,.,TRBV5-1,TRBJ2-3
CASTLGQGGSYNSPLHF,TGCGCCAGCACCCTGGGACAGGGTGGCTCCTATAATTCACCCCTCCACTTT,.,TRBD1,TRBV10-2,TRBJ1-6
CASSLTGARYTEAFF,TGCGCCAGCAGCTTGACAGGGGCGCGATACACTGAAGCTTTCTTT,.,TRBD1,TRBV5-1,TRBJ1-1
CASSPWQGTNNEQFF,TGTGCCAGCTCACCATGGCAGGGAACTAACAATGAGCAGTTCTTC,.,.,TRBV18,TRBJ2-1
CASSWSNYGYTF,TGTGCCAGCAGTTGGTCAAACTATGGCTACACCTTC,once,.,TRBV7-2,TRBJ1-2
CASSYSFGDSPRYF,TGTGCCAGCAGTTACTCCTTTGGGGACAGCCCACGGTATTTT,.,TRBD1,TRBV6-2/TRBV6-3,TRBJ2-3